Listed below are T cell receptor beta chains from one sample, sequenced in a study of T cells expressing NK-cell markers. TCRdb reprocessed the 5' RACE reads; each CDR3 protein has one entry and no DNA is given. The sample spans 550,000 to 600,000 distinct CDR3 sequences; the ten largest clones claim approximately 3.6%. Sequencing input: blood T cells: a sorted CD56 or NKG2C T cell subset, CD4+ or CD8+ T cells, or bulk PBMC T cells (not recorded which). The receptors originated from a young man in good health. CDR3s include the opening cysteine and the closing phenylalanine or tryptophan. The order of the fields is V gene, J gene, CDR3 protein.

TRBV9,TRBJ2-1,CASSANRDRGSYNEQFF
TRBV12-3/TRBV12-4,TRBJ2-3,CASSSTGTGAPRADTQYF
TRBV10-1,TRBJ2-5,CASSESQGYGTQYF
TRBV20-1,TRBJ2-7,CSGLGLLTYEQYF
TRBV6-5,TRBJ1-2,CASRRANYGYTF
TRBV12-3/TRBV12-4,TRBJ1-6,CASSEVATVFSPLHF
TRBV11-2,TRBJ2-3,CASSLGTRGEDTQYF
TRBV12-3/TRBV12-4,TRBJ2-7,CASSRRSGSSLQYF
TRBV4-1,TRBJ2-1,CATGQVGYNEQFF
TRBV6-2/TRBV6-3,TRBJ2-5,CAARARGKTQYF
TRBV12-3/TRBV12-4,TRBJ1-3,CASRIDRGSIGNTIYF
TRBV6-5,TRBJ2-1,CASSYRGRGNEQFF
TRBV20-1,TRBJ2-1,CSARERPGLRGEGDEQFF
TRBV7-6,TRBJ2-5,CASSSTFSQETQYF
TRBV12-3/TRBV12-4,TRBJ1-5,CASSSNSNQPQHF
TRBV5-1,TRBJ2-1,CASSLSDTFLDEQFF
TRBV12-3/TRBV12-4,TRBJ1-2,CASSASVRYGYTF
TRBV29-1,TRBJ1-2,CSVTTGQDGYTF
TRBV12-3/TRBV12-4,TRBJ2-3,CASRTGSDTQYF
TRBV20-1,TRBJ1-2,CSARPAGIFNYGYTF
TRBV7-9,TRBJ2-5,CASGFRGKETQYF
TRBV29-1,TRBJ2-6,CSVLAGGLSGANVLTF
TRBV20-1,TRBJ2-3,CSARELNRGGTDTQYF
TRBV5-1,TRBJ2-1,CASSRGLYEQFF
TRBV7-3,TRBJ2-7,CASSTKDRFPAEQYF
TRBV18,TRBJ1-1,CASSPLRGRENTEAFF
TRBV5-1,TRBJ2-1,CASSLAGGGGNEQFF
TRBV6-5,TRBJ2-2,CASRSAGGTGELFF
TRBV29-1,TRBJ2-3,CSGKQGAHTDTQYF
TRBV25-1,TRBJ2-5,CASARGSSQETQYF
TRBV12-3/TRBV12-4,TRBJ2-7,CASSSFEQGNEQYF
TRBV10-3,TRBJ1-4,CAISESDRTGNEKLFF
TRBV27,TRBJ2-7,CASSSGSPLEQYF
TRBV7-9,TRBJ2-1,CASSLVSTDPRFF
TRBV29-1,TRBJ2-1,CSVGSGREQFF
TRBV24-1,TRBJ2-1,CATSRGTFRYNEQFF
TRBV4-1,TRBJ2-5,CASSQEGVGWETQYF
TRBV5-6,TRBJ2-2,CASSLGFGELFF
TRBV4-1,TRBJ2-2,CASSQEIGNPRNTGELFF